The 9 T cell receptor beta chains below all came from one sample that was sequenced in a study of T cells in women clearing cervical HPV infection. Measured with immunoSEQ multiplex PCR; TCRdb has only the in-frame clones, and not every one. The sample totals roughly 30,000 clones. Source material: blood buffy coat. These receptors all stem from a woman between 18 and 75 years old with a cervical HPV16 infection that either progressed to CIN3+ or cleared (not recorded which).

In the case of this clone: The read ends 3 residues before the CDR3 terminus; that terminus is restored from the germline J gene. The chain has TRBV23-1 and TRBJ2-1; TRBD2 agrees at 11 bases. TRBV23-1 counts as an open reading frame of uncertain function. CDR3 size: 15 residues. Losses at the gene ends were 4 bases for V and 9 bases for J; bases not matched to a gene: 8. CDR3 DNA (partial): TGCGCCAGCAGTCCCGTAGCGGGAGGGCCCAGTGAG. Protein: CASSPVAGGPSE. The entire CDR3 is CASSPVAGGPSEQFF.

With respect to this clone: The sequenced fragment ends 3 residues before the CDR3 boundary, so the rest is inferred from the germline J gene. This chain joins TRBV5-1 and TRBJ2-5; 7 bases fit TRBD1. Germline V gives CDR1 SGHRS, CDR2 YFSETQ. The CDR3 consists of 13 residues. V shed 4 bases and J 5 bases; nucleotides not matched to a gene: 5. The CDR3 here is CASSRTGAETQYF. CDR3 DNA (partial): TGCGCCAGCAGCCGCACAGGGGCCGAGACC.

For this clone: The read ends 3 residues shy of where the CDR3 ends; the end is completed using the germline J gene. The chain has TRBV2 and TRBJ2-3; the D gene is possibly TRBD2 (6 bases). This CDR3 is built from 14 residues. Per the germline V gene, CDR1 is SNHLY and CDR2 is FYNNEI. CDR3 DNA, as far as it was read: TGTGCCAGCAAGGAGGGAGTAGCGACGAAGACG. As protein: CASKEGVATKT. From start to end, the CDR3 is CASKEGVATKTQYF.

Turning to this clone: Read data end 3 residues before the CDR3 end; the end is taken from the germline J gene. The genes are TRBV5-1 and TRBJ2-1; 8 bases are shared with TRBD2. With V trimmed by 4 bases and J by 7 bases, 7 bases remained unmatched. Germline V gene lookup returns CDR1 SGHRS and CDR2 YFSETQ. CDR3 size: 14 residues. CDR3 loop: CASSLYTGGNEQFF. The part of the CDR3 DNA that was read is TGCGCCAGCAGCCTATATACGGGGGGGAATGAG.

Note on this clone: The read finishes 3 residues shy of the CDR3 end, and the germline J gene is used to complete it. Other DNA sequences from this sample encode an identical CDR3 as well. The genes are TRBV18 and TRBJ1-3; D is unresolved. The CDR3 spans 17 residues. CDR1 KGHSH and CDR2 LQKENI come from the germline V gene. V dropped 0 bases and J dropped 0 bases, with 12 bases sitting between them. The CDR3 loop is CASSPPAGWSSGNTIYF. The sequenced CDR3 bases are TGTGCCAGCTCACCACCGGCAGGCTGGAGCTCTGGAAACACC.

On this clone itself: Coverage ceases 3 residues before the CDR3 finishes, and the germline J gene fills in the end. This rearrangement joins TRBV5-1 to TRBJ2-1, with D possibly being TRBD2 (5 bases). CDR1 is SGHRS and CDR2 is YFSETQ in the germline V gene. The CDR3 has 15 amino acids. Trimming took 0 bases from V and 0 from J, leaving 7 bases between them. Incomplete CDR3 DNA: TGCGCCAGCAGCTTGGCTGCGGGCTCCTACAATGAG. Translation gives CASSLAAGSYNE. The CDR3 as a whole reads CASSLAAGSYNEQFF.

As to this clone: The CDR3 is cut off 3 residues early in the read; its end comes from the germline J gene. The chain has TRBV7-8 and TRBJ2-1, with D maybe TRBD1 (5 bases). V dropped 5 bases and J dropped 0 bases, with 11 bases sitting between them. Germline loops: CDR1 SGHVS, CDR2 FQNEAQ. The CDR3 has 15 residues. CDR3 bases read: TGTGCCAGCAGCGATGGACACAGCTCCTACAATGAG. Residues: CASSDGHSSYNE. The entire CDR3 protein is CASSDGHSSYNEQFF. The variable domain in full, with the rest retrieved from reference TRBV7-8 and TRBJ2-1, is GAGVSQSPRYKVAKRGQDVALRCDPISGHVSLFWYQQALGQGPEFLTYFQNEAQLDKSGLPSDRFFAERPEGSVSTLKIQRTQQEDSAVYLCASSDGHSSYNEQFFGPGTRLTVL.

Note on this clone: The read halts 3 residues ahead of the CDR3 end, with the missing end drawn from the germline J gene. J is TRBJ1-2 and V is TRBV20-1; D gene ambiguous. The germline V gene has CDR1 DFQATT and CDR2 SNEGSKA (reference sequence). CDR3 length equals 15 residues. V shed 2 bases and J shed 4 bases, with 17 bases lying between them. The CDR3 loop reads CSARPRGGEGYGYTF. The part of the CDR3 DNA that was read is TGCAGTGCTAGACCCCGGGGAGGTGAGGGCTATGGC.

This CDR3 reads CASSLARDNEQFF. The CDR3 DNA, read in part, is TGTGCCAGCAGCTTAGCTCGGGACAATGAG. The gene calls are TRBV7-3 and TRBJ2-1; D gene uncertain. The read terminates 3 residues ahead of where the CDR3 ends, so the germline J gene completes it. The CDR3 sequence is 13 residues long. V was trimmed by 2 bases and J by 5 bases, leaving 7 bases between them. From germline, CDR1 is SGHTA and CDR2 FQGTGA. The full variable domain, rest sourced from reference TRBV7-3 and TRBJ2-1, is GAGVSQTPSNKVTEKGKYVELRCDPISGHTALYWYRQSLGQGPEFLIYFQGTGAADDSGLPNDRFFAVRPEGSVSTLKIQRTERGDSAVYLCASSLARDNEQFFGPGTRLTVL.